The clone carrying this TCR beta chain was detected a few times. The data belong to a study of naive and memory T cell subsets. Two oligonucleotides, mixed equimolar, formed the beta constant-region primer covering TRBC1 and TRBC2. Four rounds of PCR amplified the ligated cDNA using nested alpha and beta constant-region primers plus SP2. TCRdb fed the UMI-ligation and nested PCR reads into MiXCR, producing one record per CDR3 protein. The table lists about 82,000 distinct CDR3 sequences, roughly 9.3% of them singletons. Cells stained for CD3, CD4, CD8, CD45RA and CD27 were sorted into four subsets. The TCR originated in a human donor in good health. Sequenced: naive CD8+ T cells from blood.

The CDR3 sequence is CSAPMTSPYEQYF. CDR3 coding DNA: TGCAGTGCCCCGATGACTAGTCCCTACGAGCAGTACTTC. The chain combines TRBV20-1 with TRBJ2-7; TRBD2 is a possible D gene (6 bases). The CDR3 runs 13 residues. Germline V lookup: CDR1 DFQATT, CDR2 SNEGSKA (reference sequence). The germline V and J ends were trimmed by 6 bases and 2 bases, with 14 bases remaining between them.